The rows below give T cell receptor beta chains drawn from one sample of a study of tumor-infiltrating lymphocytes in primary liver carcinoma. MiXCR was run by TCRdb on the multiplex PCR reads, yielding one entry per CDR3 protein. The data hold about 210,000 distinct CDR3 sequences, with less than 70% observed a single time. Sequencing was performed on peripheral blood. Every receptor here comes from a woman between 55 and 75 years old with primary liver carcinoma and hepatitis B virus infection. CDR3s include the opening cysteine and the closing phenylalanine or tryptophan. D genes are given only for firm matches. A row's size may be missing; if present it is once, few, many or a size class.

cdr3_nt	cdr3_aa	d_call	clone_size	v_call	j_call
TGTGCCAGCAATCCGTCCGTGCGGAGCACGGATACGCAGTATTTT	CASNPSVRSTDTQYF	NA	NA	TRBV11-2	TRBJ2-3
TGCGCCAGCGGCCCCACCGGACTAGCGGTAACGCTCGCCAAAAACATTCAGTACTTC	CASGPTGLAVTLAKNIQYF	TRBD2	NA	TRBV4-1	TRBJ2-4
TGTGCCAGCAGCAGGGTTTGGGGAGGCACAGATACGCAGTATTTT	CASSRVWGGTDTQYF	NA	NA	TRBV28	TRBJ2-3
TGTGCCAGCAGTGTACTAGCGGGAGAGGACCACGAGCAGTACTTC	CASSVLAGEDHEQYF	TRBD2	many	TRBV12-3/TRBV12-4	TRBJ2-7
TGTGCCAGCAGTTGGCCAGGAGCCTCTGGAAACACCATATATTTT	CASSWPGASGNTIYF	NA	NA	TRBV28	TRBJ1-3
TGTGCCATCGCCCTAGCGGGTATCACATATACGCAGTATTTT	CAIALAGITYTQYF	TRBD2	NA	TRBV10-3	TRBJ2-3
TGTGCCAGCAGGCCGACAGGGACTAACTATGGCTACACCTTC	CASRPTGTNYGYTF	TRBD1	many	TRBV6-2/TRBV6-3	TRBJ1-2
TGCGCCAGCAGCTTAGTTTCGGGAGTTCTCGACGATGAGCAGTTCTTC	CASSLVSGVLDDEQFF	NA	NA	TRBV11-2	TRBJ2-1
TGTGCCAGCACCCTCCACAGGACGGGAGCGGCTGGTGAGCAGTTCTTC	CASTLHRTGAAGEQFF	NA	once	TRBV12-3/TRBV12-4	TRBJ2-1
TGTGCCAGCGGACGACGACAGGGGGATGTGGCTTTCTTT	CASGRRQGDVAFF	TRBD1	few	TRBV28	TRBJ1-1
TGTGCCAGCAGCCCCAACGGGAGTATTTACAAAGAGCAGTTCTTC	CASSPNGSIYKEQFF	NA	NA	TRBV7-8	TRBJ2-1
TGTGCCAGCAGCTGGGAGGCGGCGGGAGGGCCCGCTTACAATGAGCAGTTCTTC	CASSWEAAGGPAYNEQFF	TRBD2	few	TRBV5-6	TRBJ2-1
TGTCCCAGCAACCCCACTTTGACGGCTGTCTCTAAGGACGAGCAGTACTTC	CPSNPTLTAVSKDEQYF	NA	NA	TRBV11-2	TRBJ2-7
TGTGCCAGCAGCTGGGGGACTAGCGGTACTAGCACAGATACGCAGTATTTT	CASSWGTSGTSTDTQYF	TRBD2	many	TRBV7-8	TRBJ2-3
TGCAGTGCCAGTGGACTAGCCATCTACGAGCAGTACTTC	CSASGLAIYEQYF	TRBD2	NA	TRBV20-1	TRBJ2-7
TGCAGCACTAGGGGAGGGAACACTGAAGCTTTCTTT	CSTRGGNTEAFF	NA	NA	TRBV29-1	TRBJ1-1
TGTGCCAGCAGTGAGTGGGCTAACAATCAGCCCCAGCATTTT	CASSEWANNQPQHF	NA	many	TRBV6-1	TRBJ1-5
TGCGCCAGCAGTGCCATTGCCCCGTCCTACAATGAGCAGCTCTTC	CASSAIAPSYNEQLF	NA	NA	TRBV5-1	TRBJ2-1
TGTGCCAGCAGTTACGGGGGGCATTCTGGCTACACCTTC	CASSYGGHSGYTF	NA	many	TRBV6-5	TRBJ1-2
TGTGCCAGTAGCTTGTTTGTGCAGGGTACCAGGGAGCTGTTTTTT	CASSLFVQGTRELFF	NA	NA	TRBV5-5	TRBJ2-2
TGTGCAACCCCACCGGGACTCCAAACGAACACCGGGGAGCTGTTTTTT	CATPPGLQTNTGELFF	NA	NA	TRBV6-5	TRBJ2-2
TGTGCCAGCAGCATGGACGGCAGAAAGACCCAGTACTTC	CASSMDGRKTQYF	NA	NA	TRBV5-4	TRBJ2-5
TGTGCCAGCAGCACCGGGACAGTCCCCTATGACCAGTACTTC	CASSTGTVPYDQYF	TRBD1	once	TRBV5-4	TRBJ2-7
TGTGCCAGCAGCTTAGAGGCAGGGGAGACCCAGTACTTC	CASSLEAGETQYF	NA	NA	TRBV5-4	TRBJ2-5
TGTGCCAGCAGCGTAGGGACAGACATCTACGAGCAGTACTTC	CASSVGTDIYEQYF	TRBD1	many	TRBV13	TRBJ2-7
TGCGCCAGCAGCGCCCTGAGACAGGGTGCCGCCACTGAAGCTTTCTTT	CASSALRQGAATEAFF	TRBD1	few	TRBV5-1	TRBJ1-1
TGCAGCGTTGAGGGGGGGCTAGCGGGAGACAATGAGCAGTTCTTC	CSVEGGLAGDNEQFF	TRBD2	NA	TRBV29-1	TRBJ2-1
TGTGCCAGCACCCCGGGCTTCAATTCACCCCTCCACTTT	CASTPGFNSPLHF	NA	many	TRBV12-3/TRBV12-4	TRBJ1-6
TGTGCCAGCAGTTTAGTTGGTATAGGGGCTGGAAACACCATATATTTT	CASSLVGIGAGNTIYF	NA	NA	TRBV11-2	TRBJ1-3
TGTGCCAGCAGCTGGCTGCATGGACAGGGAGGCCGTGAGCAGTTCTTC	CASSWLHGQGGREQFF	TRBD1	NA	TRBV7-9	TRBJ2-1
TGTGCCAGCAGCATGTTCAGCGGGAGTCGGCAAGAGAGCCAGTACTTC	CASSMFSGSRQESQYF	TRBD2	NA	TRBV5-4	TRBJ2-5